The 24 T cell receptor beta chains below come from one sample, sequenced in a study of T-cell reconstitution after alpha-beta-depleted transplantation in children. Unique molecular identifiers tagged the TCRbeta library. A single record per CDR3 protein comes from TCRdb applying MiXCR to the PCR reads. The sample comprises a few hundred thousand distinct CDR3 sequences, 10% to 15% of which are singletons, and 2.2% rests with the top ten. The sequences come from PBMCs, mostly from graft donor cells, collected 360 days after TCRalphabeta/CD19-depleted stem cell transplant. The receptors were gathered from a male patient between 10 and 17 years old who had a stem cell transplant for acute myeloid leukemia, so the T cells may come from the graft donor.

In this sample, this clonotype turned up many times. V is TRBV7-9 and J is TRBJ2-1; D is possibly TRBD1 (6 bases). CDR3 length: 16 residues. Germline CDR1 SEHNR, CDR2 FQNEAQ (reference sequence). With 5 bases removed from V and 4 bases from J, the gap between germline ends came to 18 bases. The CDR3 region is CASSPTMGAGYNEQFF. As DNA, the CDR3 is TGTGCCAGCAGCCCTACGATGGGGGCAGGTTACAATGAGCAGTTCTTC.

V usage is TRBV15 and J usage is TRBJ2-7, with 7 bases aligning to TRBD1. CDR3 length equals 16 residues. V shed 5 bases and J 1 base; nucleotides not matched to a gene: 11. CDR1 and CDR2 (germline): LNHNV, YYDKDF (reference sequence). CDR3 in DNA: TGTGCCACCAGCGGCCTAAATCGGGACAGTTCCTACGAGCAGTACTTC. It specifies CATSGLNRDSSYEQYF.

This clonotype was seen more than once but under ten times. This chain uses TRBV20-1 with TRBJ1-6, with a tentative D call TRBD1 (6 bases). The CDR3 is 17 amino acids. CDR1 and CDR2 (germline): DFQATT, SNEGSKA (reference sequence). Trimming cost V 1 base and J 7 bases, with 20 bases left between them. The DNA of the CDR3 is TGCAGTGCTAGAGGTCCCAGGGGCAACGGGAGGAATTCACCCCTCCACTTT. Amino acids: CSARGPRGNGRNSPLHF.

J is TRBJ2-5 and V is TRBV28; TRBD1 matches 7 bases. Looked up from germline, CDR1 is MDHEN and CDR2 is SYDVKM. The junction had 8 bases not matched to a gene; V was cut back by 6 bases and J by 1 base. The CDR3 consists of 15 residues. CDR3 DNA sequence: TGTGCCAGCAGCCCCGACAGGGAACCCCAAGAGACCCAGTACTTC. This encodes CASSPDREPQETQYF.

This chain uses TRBV5-5 with TRBJ2-1; 7 bases map to TRBD1. J gave up 7 bases and V 6 bases, and 13 bases lay outside the gene matches. Germline values: CDR1 SGHKS, CDR2 YYEKEE (reference sequence). The CDR3 spans 15 residues. CDR3 coding DNA: TGTGCCAGCAACCCACACGGATACAGGGGTAATGAGCAGTTCTTC. The encoded protein is CASNPHGYRGNEQFF.

J is TRBJ2-7 and V is TRBV6-2 or TRBV6-3; 9 bases map to TRBD2. Germline trimming cut 2 bases from V and 3 bases from J; bases unmatched to any gene: 8. Germline V gene data show CDR1 as MNHEY and CDR2 as SVGEGT. The CDR3 loop spans 16 amino acids. The CDR3 spells CASSYAAGGNLYEQYF. In DNA form, the CDR3 reads TGTGCCAGCAGTTACGCGGCGGGAGGGAACCTCTACGAGCAGTACTTC.

The chain's CDR3 is CASSPTTPSSNEQFF. The DNA for the CDR3 is TGTGCCAGCAGTCCAACGACGCCTAGTAGCAATGAGCAGTTCTTC. This rearrangement joins TRBV27 to TRBJ2-1; D not resolved. Trimming removed 5 bases at V and 6 bases at J, with 17 bases between. CDR1 is MNHEY, CDR2 SMNVEV, per germline (reference sequence). This CDR3 is built from 15 residues.

This clonotype was seen a few times. The chain uses TRBV20-1 and TRBJ1-5; D gene uncertain. The germline V gene encodes CDR1 DFQATT and CDR2 SNEGSKA (reference sequence). The ends were cut back, 2 bases at V and 3 bases at J, with 11 bases in the middle. The CDR3 consists of 14 residues. CDR3 loop: CSARPNGPNQPQHF. The CDR3 coding sequence is TGCAGTGCTAGACCCAACGGGCCCAATCAGCCCCAGCATTTT.

This clonotype has just one count. The junction departs from germline at one end; a sequencing error may be responsible. DNA of the CDR3: TGTGTCAGCAGCCCTAGGGTCAACAATGAGCAGTTCTTC. It specifies CVSSPRVNNEQFF. The genes are TRBV7-6 and TRBJ2-1; no firm D call. CDR1 is SGHVS, CDR2 FNYEAQ, per germline. This CDR3 contains 13 residues.

This clonotype was recorded many times. This chain connects TRBV6-1 to TRBJ2-1; D gene uncertain. The CDR3 totals 13 residues. Germline CDR1 is MNHNS and CDR2 is SASEGT. V lost 6 bases, J lost 0 bases, and 6 bases lay in between. CDR3 in DNA: TGTGCCAGCAGCCGCAGCTCCTACAATGAGCAGTTCTTC. This codes for CASSRSSYNEQFF.

This clonotype has a count of ten or more. The rearrangement links TRBV7-8 to TRBJ2-7; 8 bases align to TRBD1. Germline V gives CDR1 SGHVS, CDR2 FQNEAQ. The CDR3 length is 13 residues. V shed 5 bases and J 5 bases; nucleotides not matched to a gene: 5. The CDR3, as DNA: TGTGCCAGCAGCCTGACAGGGGTCGACGAGCAGTACTTC. Protein product: CASSLTGVDEQYF.

In its sample, this clonotype was seen a few times. V gene TRBV20-1 combines with J gene TRBJ2-1; 7 bases fit TRBD1. V lost 3 bases to trimming and J lost 7 bases; unmatched junction nucleotides: 12. Germline V gives CDR1 DFQATT, CDR2 SNEGSKA (reference sequence). This CDR3 region has 15 residues. In nucleotides, the CDR3 is TGCAGTGCTAGTCTCCGACAGGGTTCTGTTAATGAGCAGTTCTTC. This gives the protein CSASLRQGSVNEQFF.

This sequence joins TRBV20-1 and TRBJ2-3, with 9 bases identical to TRBD2. The length of the CDR3 is 15 residues. Looked up from germline, CDR1 is DFQATT and CDR2 is SNEGSKA (reference sequence). The V gene end was trimmed by 5 bases and the J gene end by 2 bases; junction bases not matched to a gene: 8. In DNA form, the CDR3 reads TGCAGTGCTCTCCGGACTAGCGACCCCACAGATACGCAGTATTTT. It yields the protein CSALRTSDPTDTQYF.

Only a few counts were recorded for this clonotype. The genes are TRBV27 and TRBJ2-3, with 10 positions matching TRBD2. The CDR3 covers 17 residues. V was pared by 2 bases and J by 4 bases, with 9 bases of the junction left unmatched. CDR1 and CDR2 from the germline V gene are MNHEY and SMNVEV (reference sequence). CDR3 in amino acids: CASSLRGSGRGPDTQYF. Here the CDR3 DNA reads TGTGCCAGCAGTTTACGGGGGAGCGGGAGGGGTCCAGATACGCAGTATTTT.

The chain combines TRBV20-1 with TRBJ2-2; no clear D gene. Trimming stripped 4 bases from V and 5 bases from J, with 11 bases between. Germline V gene data show CDR1 as DFQATT and CDR2 as SNEGSKA (reference sequence). The CDR3 sequence is 13 residues long. CDR3 residues: CSATEYGTGELFF. CDR3 coding DNA: TGCAGTGCTACCGAGTACGGGACCGGGGAGCTGTTTTTT.

V and J are TRBV6-5 and TRBJ2-5, with TRBD2 matching 8 bases. The V gene end was trimmed by 7 bases and the J gene end by 3 bases; junction bases not matched to a gene: 7. The CDR3 totals 14 residues. The germline V gene encodes CDR1 MNHEY and CDR2 SVGAGI. The CDR3 DNA is TGTGCCAGCAACCCAGCGGGAGCTGAAGAGACCCAGTACTTC. Translation: CASNPAGAEETQYF.

This clonotype showed up just a few times. J is TRBJ2-2 and V is TRBV15, with 11 bases identical to TRBD1. This CDR3 spans 17 amino acids. In germline, CDR1 is LNHNV, CDR2 YYDKDF (reference sequence). J gave up 7 bases and V 0 bases, and 7 bases lay outside the gene matches. In nucleotides, the CDR3 is TGTGCCACCAGCAGAGACCGGGACAGGGGGTGGAACGGGGAGCTGTTTTTT. Its translation: CATSRDRDRGWNGELFF.

This clonotype was counted a few times. The CDR3 protein is CASSLVPASDTKQYF. Written as DNA, the CDR3 is TGTGCCAGCAGCTTAGTTCCGGCCTCAGATACCAAGCAGTACTTC. The V and J genes are TRBV13 and TRBJ2-7; D unresolved. This CDR3 is built from 15 residues. Trimming removed 1 base at V and 8 bases at J, with 18 bases between. Germline V gene data show CDR1 as PRHDT and CDR2 as FYEKMQ (reference sequence). Complete variable domain (other parts from reference TRBV13 and TRBJ2-7): AAGVIQSPRHLIKEKRETATLKCYPIPRHDTVYWYQQGPGQDPQFLISFYEKMQSDKGSIPDRFSAQQFSDYHSELNMSSLELGDSALYFCASSLVPASDTKQYFGPGTRLTVT.

In this sample, this clonotype turned up many times. This CDR3 reads CASSLSHRTDTQYF. DNA of the CDR3: TGTGCCAGCAGCTTAAGTCACCGCACAGATACGCAGTATTTT. The chain uses TRBV7-9 and TRBJ2-3, with D hard to call. V lost 2 bases, J lost 1 base, and 7 bases lay in between. The CDR3 consists of 14 residues. Germline V lookup: CDR1 SEHNR, CDR2 FQNEAQ (reference sequence).

The chain couples TRBV24-1 to TRBJ2-1; 13 nucleotides match TRBD2. Germline-derived CDR1 and CDR2 are KGHDR and SFDVKD. Trimming cost V 4 bases and J 7 bases; bases outside gene matches: 9. CDR3 length: 17 residues. CDR3 residues: CATSETLGLAGDNEQFF. In nucleotides, the CDR3 is TGTGCCACCAGTGAAACCCTCGGACTAGCGGGAGATAATGAGCAGTTCTTC.

This clonotype has more than one count but fewer than ten. The chain has TRBV25-1 and TRBJ1-2, with D possibly being TRBD1 (5 bases). Germline loops: CDR1 MGHDK, CDR2 SYGVNS. Trimming took off 6 bases at V and 0 bases at J, with 26 bases between the two ends. The CDR3 spans 19 residues. CDR3 sequence: CASSSKGQGYHSTNYGYTF. The CDR3 DNA is TGTGCCAGCAGCTCGAAGGGGCAGGGATACCACTCGACTAACTATGGCTACACCTTC.

V and J are TRBV7-2 and TRBJ2-7; 7 nucleotides align to TRBD2. The V gene end was trimmed by 5 bases and the J gene end by 2 bases; junction bases not matched to a gene: 12. CDR1 is SGHTA and CDR2 is FQGNSA in the germline V gene. This CDR3 has 16 amino acids. The CDR3 sequence is CASSEVGSGLTYEQYF. In DNA, the CDR3 is TGTGCCAGCAGCGAAGTGGGTAGCGGGCTAACCTACGAGCAGTACTTC.

In its sample, this clonotype was seen many times. The rearrangement uses TRBV29-1 and TRBJ2-1, with a tentative D call TRBD2 (5 bases). Germline CDR1 SQVTM, CDR2 ANQGSEA. The CDR3 spans 13 residues. The V gene lost 4 bases and the J gene lost 2 bases, with 9 bases spanning the gap. CDR3 region: CSVVRGPYNEQFF. The CDR3 DNA sequence: TGCAGCGTTGTACGGGGTCCCTACAATGAGCAGTTCTTC.

There are many counts of this clonotype. V and J are TRBV7-8 and TRBJ2-1; possible D gene TRBD2, 6 bases. Germline CDR1 SGHVS, CDR2 FQNEAQ. The CDR3 has 15 residues. V was shortened by 5 bases and J by 6 bases, with 17 bases between the two germline ends. The CDR3 nucleotides are TGTGCCAGCAGCCTACGCTCCGGGACTGGCAATGAGCAGTTCTTC. It is translated as CASSLRSGTGNEQFF.